These T cell receptor beta chains were read from a single sample in a study of human T cells and chemical hapten exposure. TCRdb processed the RACE reads anew with MiXCR; each CDR3 protein has one entry. Among a few hundred thousand distinct CDR3 sequences listed, over 5% were seen once. The specimen comprised whole blood, sampled in connection with sensitization to the hapten diphenylcyclopropenone (DPC). These receptors were taken from a woman in her late teens or twenties with alopecia areata. Some clones in this sample may be carry-over from other donors' samples. Each CDR3 is given with its conserved first and last residue. The order of the fields is clone size, V gene, J gene, D gene, CDR3 DNA, CDR3 protein. D genes are given only for firm matches. Not all rows give a size; the values are once, few, many and, for expanded clones, a class.

clone_size: -; v_call: TRBV7-9; j_call: TRBJ1-1; d_call: -; cdr3_nt: TGTGCCAGCAGCTTTGAGAAGGGGGTGGATCTTGAAGCTTTCTTT; cdr3_aa: CASSFEKGVDLEAFF
clone_size: many; v_call: TRBV7-6; j_call: TRBJ1-6; d_call: -; cdr3_nt: TGTGCCAGCAGCTCCCGGGGGGATCCGAGCTCCTATAATTCACCCCTCCACTTT; cdr3_aa: CASSSRGDPSSYNSPLHF
clone_size: many; v_call: TRBV25-1; j_call: TRBJ2-2; d_call: -; cdr3_nt: TGTGCCAGCAGGGAAAACAGGGACACCGGGGAGCTGTTTTTT; cdr3_aa: CASRENRDTGELFF
clone_size: many; v_call: TRBV12-3/TRBV12-4; j_call: TRBJ1-1; d_call: -; cdr3_nt: TGTGCCAGCGGATTACAGGAGGGCCGGACTGAAGCTTTCTTT; cdr3_aa: CASGLQEGRTEAFF
clone_size: -; v_call: TRBV5-1; j_call: TRBJ1-1; d_call: -; cdr3_nt: TGCGCCAGCAGCTTGGTAAGCTGGCGAGTTAACACTGAAGCTTTCTTT; cdr3_aa: CASSLVSWRVNTEAFF
clone_size: many; v_call: TRBV7-2; j_call: TRBJ2-2; d_call: TRBD2; cdr3_nt: TGTGCCAGCAGCTTGTCCCGCGGGGGGGCAAGCACCGGGGAGCTGTTTTTT; cdr3_aa: CASSLSRGGASTGELFF
clone_size: -; v_call: TRBV20-1; j_call: TRBJ2-3; d_call: -; cdr3_nt: TGCAGTGCAGGGTCGAGGAGGAGCACAGATACGCAGTATTTT; cdr3_aa: CSAGSRRSTDTQYF
clone_size: -; v_call: TRBV3-1; j_call: TRBJ1-6; d_call: TRBD1; cdr3_nt: TGTGCCAGCAGCCGACGAGACAGGGGTGGATCACCCCTCCACTTT; cdr3_aa: CASSRRDRGGSPLHF
clone_size: few; v_call: TRBV12-3/TRBV12-4; j_call: TRBJ2-2; d_call: -; cdr3_nt: TGTGCCAGCAAGTCGGGTTACGGGGAGCTGTTTTTT; cdr3_aa: CASKSGYGELFF
clone_size: few; v_call: TRBV6-5; j_call: TRBJ1-5; d_call: -; cdr3_nt: TGTGCCAGTTGGCAGGGTTATAGCAATCAGCCCCAGCATTTT; cdr3_aa: CASWQGYSNQPQHF
clone_size: many; v_call: TRBV4-3; j_call: TRBJ1-2; d_call: -; cdr3_nt: TGCGCCAGCAGCCAAGGATCCACCCTCTATGGCTACACCTTC; cdr3_aa: CASSQGSTLYGYTF
clone_size: many; v_call: TRBV6-2/TRBV6-3; j_call: TRBJ2-1; d_call: -; cdr3_nt: TGTGCCAGCAGCCTCCGGCACAGCTCCTACAATGAGCAGTTCTTC; cdr3_aa: CASSLRHSSYNEQFF
clone_size: many; v_call: TRBV2; j_call: TRBJ1-6; d_call: -; cdr3_nt: TGTGCCAGCAGCAACGGGCAGGGAAGGACACCCCTCCACTTT; cdr3_aa: CASSNGQGRTPLHF
clone_size: many; v_call: TRBV29-1; j_call: TRBJ1-1; d_call: -; cdr3_nt: TGCAGCGTTGATATTTGGGGAGCTGAAGCTTTCTTT; cdr3_aa: CSVDIWGAEAFF
clone_size: -; v_call: TRBV5-5; j_call: TRBJ2-3; d_call: -; cdr3_nt: TGTGCCAGCAGCTTGGATACAGGTCCTAGCACAGATACGCAGTATTTT; cdr3_aa: CASSLDTGPSTDTQYF
clone_size: -; v_call: TRBV6-5; j_call: TRBJ2-5; d_call: -; cdr3_nt: TGTGCCAGCTCCGGAGGGGGGACCCAGTACTTC; cdr3_aa: CASSGGGTQYF
clone_size: many; v_call: TRBV6-1; j_call: TRBJ2-5; d_call: -; cdr3_nt: TGTGCCAGCAGTCGAGATCTAGGACCGGGACGAGGGAAAAAAGAGACCCAGTACTTC; cdr3_aa: CASSRDLGPGRGKKETQYF
clone_size: -; v_call: TRBV19; j_call: TRBJ2-6; d_call: -; cdr3_nt: TGTGCCAGTAGTATTGGGGTCAGCTCTGGGGCCAACGTCCTGACTTTC; cdr3_aa: CASSIGVSSGANVLTF
clone_size: many; v_call: TRBV7-3; j_call: TRBJ2-7; d_call: -; cdr3_nt: TGTGCCAGCGCCCTTTGGCCCCAGGATGGCGAGCAGTACTTC; cdr3_aa: CASALWPQDGEQYF
clone_size: few; v_call: TRBV6-2/TRBV6-3; j_call: TRBJ1-6; d_call: -; cdr3_nt: TGTGCCAGCAGTGACAGGCGGAATTCACCCCTCCACTTT; cdr3_aa: CASSDRRNSPLHF
clone_size: many; v_call: TRBV5-6; j_call: TRBJ2-7; d_call: -; cdr3_nt: TGTGCCAGCAGTTTCGGCTCCTACGAGCAGTACTTC; cdr3_aa: CASSFGSYEQYF
clone_size: many; v_call: TRBV7-9; j_call: TRBJ2-2; d_call: -; cdr3_nt: TGTGCCAGCAGCTTAGGGCTTCGGCAGGGACAAAACACCGGGGAGCTGTTTTTT; cdr3_aa: CASSLGLRQGQNTGELFF
clone_size: few; v_call: TRBV7-9; j_call: TRBJ1-2; d_call: -; cdr3_nt: TGTGCCAGCAGCCCGATGGGGGCTGGCTACACCTTC; cdr3_aa: CASSPMGAGYTF
clone_size: many; v_call: TRBV28; j_call: TRBJ1-1; d_call: -; cdr3_nt: TGTGCCAGCAGTTTATTAGGGGGGAGAGGGATGAACACTGAAGCTTTCTTT; cdr3_aa: CASSLLGGRGMNTEAFF
clone_size: many; v_call: TRBV7-9; j_call: TRBJ1-1; d_call: -; cdr3_nt: TGTGCCAGCACCCCCTTTGTCACTGAAGCTTTCTTT; cdr3_aa: CASTPFVTEAFF
clone_size: -; v_call: TRBV3-1; j_call: TRBJ2-7; d_call: TRBD1; cdr3_nt: TGTGCCAGCAGCCAAGCATCCCAGGGGGCGGACGAGCAGTACTTC; cdr3_aa: CASSQASQGADEQYF
clone_size: many; v_call: TRBV4-3; j_call: TRBJ1-2; d_call: -; cdr3_nt: TGCGCCAGCAGCCAAGATCTTAGTCCCAGCTATGGCTACACCTTC; cdr3_aa: CASSQDLSPSYGYTF
clone_size: -; v_call: TRBV20-1; j_call: TRBJ2-1; d_call: -; cdr3_nt: TGCAGTGCTAGAGGAGTGGGATACAATGAGCAGTTCTTC; cdr3_aa: CSARGVGYNEQFF
clone_size: -; v_call: TRBV20-1; j_call: TRBJ2-1; d_call: -; cdr3_nt: TGCAGTGCTAGTGGACTACCTTTCAGCAATGAGCAGTTCTTC; cdr3_aa: CSASGLPFSNEQFF
clone_size: many; v_call: TRBV7-2; j_call: TRBJ2-5; d_call: -; cdr3_nt: TGTGCCAGCAGCCCGAACCCAGGTCCACTTCAAGAGACCCAGTACTTC; cdr3_aa: CASSPNPGPLQETQYF
clone_size: many; v_call: TRBV9; j_call: TRBJ2-5; d_call: TRBD2; cdr3_nt: TGTGCCAGCAGCGGGGGGACTAGCGGGGACCAAGAGACCCAGTACTTC; cdr3_aa: CASSGGTSGDQETQYF
clone_size: few; v_call: TRBV20-1; j_call: TRBJ2-3; d_call: -; cdr3_nt: TGCAGTGCTAGAGTGATAAGCACAGATACGCAGTATTTT; cdr3_aa: CSARVISTDTQYF
clone_size: many; v_call: TRBV7-9; j_call: TRBJ2-6; d_call: -; cdr3_nt: TGTGCCAGCAGCGGGTTAGGCAGGGCCTCTGGGGCCAACGTCCTGACTTTC; cdr3_aa: CASSGLGRASGANVLTF
clone_size: -; v_call: TRBV3-1; j_call: TRBJ1-1; d_call: -; cdr3_nt: TGTGCCAGCAGTCGGGACGGCCCCACTGAAGCTTTCTTT; cdr3_aa: CASSRDGPTEAFF
clone_size: once; v_call: TRBV6-6; j_call: TRBJ2-3; d_call: TRBD1; cdr3_nt: TGTGCCACGGACAGGGCCACAGATACGCAGTATTTT; cdr3_aa: CATDRATDTQYF